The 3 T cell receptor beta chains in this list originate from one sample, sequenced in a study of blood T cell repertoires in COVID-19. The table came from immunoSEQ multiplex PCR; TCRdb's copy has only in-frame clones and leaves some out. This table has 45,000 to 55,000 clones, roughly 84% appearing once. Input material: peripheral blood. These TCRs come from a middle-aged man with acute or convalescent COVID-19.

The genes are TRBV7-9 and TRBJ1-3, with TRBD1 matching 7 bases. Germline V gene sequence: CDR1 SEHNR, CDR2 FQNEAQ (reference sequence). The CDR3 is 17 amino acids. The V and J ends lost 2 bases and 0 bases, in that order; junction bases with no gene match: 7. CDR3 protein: CASSLFSGTASGNTIYF. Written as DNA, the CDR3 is TGTGCCAGCAGCTTATTTTCGGGGACAGCCTCTGGAAACACCATATATTTT.

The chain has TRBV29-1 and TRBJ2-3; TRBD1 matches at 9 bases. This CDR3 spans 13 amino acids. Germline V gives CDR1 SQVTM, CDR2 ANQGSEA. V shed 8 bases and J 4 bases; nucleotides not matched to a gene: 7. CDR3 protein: CSFGQGRSDTQYF. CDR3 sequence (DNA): TGCAGCTTCGGACAGGGGCGTTCAGATACGCAGTATTTT.

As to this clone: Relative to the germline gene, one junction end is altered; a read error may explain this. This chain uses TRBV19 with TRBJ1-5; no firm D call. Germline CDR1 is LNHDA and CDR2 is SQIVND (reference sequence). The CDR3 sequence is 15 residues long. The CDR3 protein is CASRIGTRSNQPQHF. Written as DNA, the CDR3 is TGTGCCAGTAGAATAGGAACCAGGAGCAATCAGCCCCAGCATTTT. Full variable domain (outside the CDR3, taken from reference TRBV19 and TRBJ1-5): DGGITQSPKYLFRKEGQNVTLSCEQNLNHDAMYWYRQDPGQGLRLIYYSQIVNDFQKGDIAEGYSVSREKKESFPLTVTSAQKNPTAFYLCASRIGTRSNQPQHFGDGTRLSIL.